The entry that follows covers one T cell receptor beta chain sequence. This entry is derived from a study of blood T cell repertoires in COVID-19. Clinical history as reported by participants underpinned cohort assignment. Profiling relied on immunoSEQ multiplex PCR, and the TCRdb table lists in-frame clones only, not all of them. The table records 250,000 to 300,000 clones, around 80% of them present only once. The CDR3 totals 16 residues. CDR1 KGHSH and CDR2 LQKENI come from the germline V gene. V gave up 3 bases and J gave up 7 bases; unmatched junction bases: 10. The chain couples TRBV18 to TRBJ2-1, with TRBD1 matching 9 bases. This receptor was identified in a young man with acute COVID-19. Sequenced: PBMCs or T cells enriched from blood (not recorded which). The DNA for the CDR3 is TGTGCCAGCTCACCGTTTAAACAGGGGGCGGGGAATGAGCAGTTCTTC. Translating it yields CASSPFKQGAGNEQFF.